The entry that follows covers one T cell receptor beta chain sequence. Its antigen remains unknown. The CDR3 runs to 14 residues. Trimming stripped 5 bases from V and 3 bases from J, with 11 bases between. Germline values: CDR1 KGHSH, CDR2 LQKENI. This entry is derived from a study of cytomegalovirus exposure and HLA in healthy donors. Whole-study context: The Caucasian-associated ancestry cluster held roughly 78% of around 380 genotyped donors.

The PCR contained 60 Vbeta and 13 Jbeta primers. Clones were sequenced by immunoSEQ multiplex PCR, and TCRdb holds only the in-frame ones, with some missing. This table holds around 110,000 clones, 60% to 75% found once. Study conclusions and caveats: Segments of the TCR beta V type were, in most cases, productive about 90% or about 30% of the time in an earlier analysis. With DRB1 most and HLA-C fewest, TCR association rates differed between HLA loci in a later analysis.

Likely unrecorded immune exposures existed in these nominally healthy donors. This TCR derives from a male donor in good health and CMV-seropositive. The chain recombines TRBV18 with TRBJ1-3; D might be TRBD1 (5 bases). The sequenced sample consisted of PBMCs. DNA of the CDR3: TGTGCCAGCTCAATCTCGGGACTTGGAAACACCATATATTTT. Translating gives CASSISGLGNTIYF.